Listed here are 19 T cell receptor beta chains from one sample, sequenced in a study of blood T cell repertoires in COVID-19. Assay: immunoSEQ multiplex PCR; the TCRdb copy retains only in-frame clones and omits some. The sample contains approximately 80,000 clones, 88% of which appear only once. The sample was peripheral blood. These receptors originate from a human donor in a cohort sampled during active COVID-19.

This chain links TRBV10-3 with TRBJ2-5; D is ambiguous. With 0 bases removed from V and 1 base from J, the gap between germline ends came to 12 bases. This CDR3 contains 16 residues. The V gene's germline CDR1 is ENHRY and CDR2 SYGVKD. As DNA, the CDR3 is TGTGCCATCAGTGAGTCTTTACAATGGCTCCAAGAGACCCAGTACTTC. The encoded protein is CAISESLQWLQETQYF.

The rearrangement joins TRBV28 to TRBJ2-7; TRBD1 agrees at 9 bases. With V trimmed by 6 bases and J by 0 bases, 3 bases remained unmatched. The length of the CDR3 is 14 residues. Per the germline V gene, CDR1 is MDHEN and CDR2 is SYDVKM. The CDR3 region has the DNA TGTGCCAGCAGGGGACAGGGAGACTCCTACGAGCAGTACTTC. This sequence encodes CASRGQGDSYEQYF.

The rearrangement links TRBV11-2 to TRBJ2-3, with 10 bases fitting TRBD2. The CDR3 is 15 amino acids. From germline, CDR1 is SGHAT and CDR2 FQNNGV. Germline trimming cut 5 bases from V and 3 bases from J; bases unmatched to any gene: 5. This CDR3 reads CASSPSGRNTDTQYF. CDR3 DNA: TGTGCCAGCAGCCCTAGCGGGAGAAATACAGATACGCAGTATTTT.

DNA for the CDR3: TGTGCCAGCAGCTATTCAGGGGCAACTAATGAAAAACTGTTTTTT. As protein: CASSYSGATNEKLFF. The chain uses TRBV7-8 and TRBJ1-4, with a tentative D call TRBD1 (6 bases). The length of the CDR3 is 15 residues. Germline V gene data show CDR1 as SGHVS and CDR2 as FQNEAQ. Trimming cost V 4 bases and J 0 bases, with 9 bases left between them.

This chain connects TRBV7-8 to TRBJ2-1, with TRBD2 matching over 8 bases. CDR3 length: 14 residues. The germline CDR1 and CDR2 sequences are SGHVS and FQNEAQ. The V and J ends lost 2 bases and 8 bases, in that order; junction bases with no gene match: 5. The CDR3 protein is CASSLLGAGDEQFF. The CDR3 coding sequence is TGTGCCAGCAGCTTATTGGGAGCGGGAGATGAGCAGTTCTTC.

This sequence joins TRBV7-2 and TRBJ2-3; 7 bases align to TRBD1. Germline assignment: CDR1 SGHTA and CDR2 FQGNSA. The CDR3 has 16 amino acids. Germline trimming cut 6 bases from V and 2 bases from J; bases unmatched to any gene: 11. The CDR3 nucleotides read TGTGCCAGCAGACCCAAGGGGACAGAATACACAGATACGCAGTATTTT. Translating it yields CASRPKGTEYTDTQYF.

The chain recombines TRBV28 with TRBJ2-7, with TRBD1 matching 8 bases. J gave up 5 bases and V 4 bases, and 13 bases lay outside the gene matches. CDR1 MDHEN and CDR2 SYDVKM come from the germline V gene. CDR3 length: 16 amino acids. The CDR3 here is CASSSRLTGDLDEQYF. The CDR3 DNA follows: TGTGCCAGCAGTTCACGCCTGACAGGGGATCTCGACGAGCAGTACTTC.

CDR3 nucleotides: TGTGCCAGCAGCTTTGGATGGGGGACAGAGGGCAATGAGCAGTTCTTC. Residues: CASSFGWGTEGNEQFF. This chain connects TRBV7-8 to TRBJ2-1, with 7 bases aligning to TRBD1. The germline V gene has CDR1 SGHVS and CDR2 FQNEAQ. The CDR3 covers 16 residues. With 3 bases clipped from V and 6 bases from J, the junction kept 11 bases outside the gene matches.

The chain is built from TRBV18 and TRBJ1-2; 9 nucleotides line up with TRBD1. Germline V gives CDR1 KGHSH, CDR2 LQKENI. The V gene end was trimmed by 3 bases and the J gene end by 4 bases; junction bases not matched to a gene: 3. The CDR3 consists of 14 residues. CDR3 DNA: TGTGCCAGCTCACCGACAGGGGGAGGCTATGGCTACACCTTC. Translated: CASSPTGGGYGYTF.

This clone was seen a few times. This chain connects TRBV24-1 to TRBJ2-3; TRBD1 matches at 8 bases. The CDR3 runs 16 residues. V gave up 7 bases and J gave up 0 bases; unmatched junction bases: 8. The V gene's germline CDR1 is KGHDR and CDR2 SFDVKD. The CDR3 is CATSTLGTGSTDTQYF. CDR3 coding DNA: TGTGCCACCAGCACCCTCGGGACAGGTAGCACAGATACGCAGTATTTT.

The genes are TRBV25-1 and TRBJ1-4, with a tentative D call TRBD1 (6 bases). CDR1 is MGHDK and CDR2 is SYGVNS in the germline V gene. The CDR3 length is 15 residues. V was cut by 3 bases and J by 5 bases, with 13 bases left in between. CDR3 sequence (DNA): TGTGCCAGCAGTGACAAAGACAGGAGGAATGAAAAACTGTTTTTT. Translation gives CASSDKDRRNEKLFF.

This clone was seen a few times. The V gene is TRBV2, the J gene TRBJ2-3; no reliable D call. Trimming cost V 6 bases and J 3 bases, with 10 bases left between them. From germline, CDR1 is SNHLY and CDR2 FYNNEI. The CDR3 spans 13 residues. The CDR3 loop reads CASSSLGTDTQYF. CDR3 nucleotides: TGTGCCAGCAGCTCCCTAGGAACAGATACGCAGTATTTT.

This clone was seen a few times. This chain links TRBV3-1 (or the pseudogene TRBV3-2) with TRBJ1-1; a weak D match, TRBD1 (6 bases). Germline CDR1 and CDR2: LGHDT and YNNKEL (reference sequence). Deletions cut 4 bases from V and 6 bases from J, with 12 bases between. This CDR3 comprises 13 residues. The CDR3: CASSPRGTAEAFF. CDR3 sequence (DNA): TGTGCCAGCAGCCCAAGGGGGACGGCTGAAGCTTTCTTT.

The chain uses TRBV30 and TRBJ1-5, with D possibly TRBD1 on 5 matching bases. The length of the CDR3 is 16 residues. Germline V CDR1 and CDR2: GTSNPN, SVGIG (reference sequence). V was pared by 5 bases and J by 3 bases, with 20 bases between. CDR3 sequence reads: CAWGPPPGTINQPQHF. Written as DNA, the CDR3 is TGTGCCTGGGGCCCCCCTCCCGGGACTATCAATCAGCCCCAGCATTTT. The whole variable domain, filled in from reference TRBV30 and TRBJ1-5, reads SQTIHQWPATLVQPVGSPLSLECTVEGTSNPNLYWYRQAAGRGLQLLFYSVGIGQISSEVPQNLSASRPQDRQFILSSKKLLLSDSGFYLCAWGPPPGTINQPQHFGDGTRLSIL.

The chain combines TRBV10-3 with TRBJ2-3, with D perhaps matching TRBD1 (6 bases). Trimming cost V 8 bases and J 4 bases, with 10 bases left between them. CDR1 is ENHRY and CDR2 is SYGVKD in the germline V gene. This CDR3 is built from 12 residues. CDR3 nucleotide sequence: TGTGCCATCGCAGGGGAGTCAGATACGCAGTATTTT. Translation: CAIAGESDTQYF.

V usage is TRBV5-4 and J usage is TRBJ2-5; 11 nucleotides agree with TRBD2. Trimming removed 1 base from V and 3 bases from J; junction bases left unmatched: 5. Germline-derived CDR1 and CDR2 are SGHNT and YYREEE (reference sequence). The CDR3 contains 16 residues. In nucleotides, the CDR3 is TGTGCCAGCAGCTTGAGTCTACTAGCGGGAGAAGAGACCCAGTACTTC. Translating gives CASSLSLLAGEETQYF.

This sequence joins TRBV30 and TRBJ2-5; 8 positions agree with TRBD2. Germline loops: CDR1 GTSNPN, CDR2 SVGIG (reference sequence). V dropped 4 bases and J dropped 5; count of bases not matched to a gene: 6. This CDR3 spans 13 amino acids. In DNA, the CDR3 is TGTGCCTGGACGGACGGGGGGGAGGAGACCCAGTACTTC. Its protein product is CAWTDGGEETQYF. The variable domain in full, completed from reference TRBV30 and TRBJ2-5, reads SQTIHQWPATLVQPVGSPLSLECTVEGTSNPNLYWYRQAAGRGLQLLFYSVGIGQISSEVPQNLSASRPQDRQFILSSKKLLLSDSGFYLCAWTDGGEETQYFGPGTRLLVL.

This chain uses TRBV7-8 with TRBJ2-1; 8 bases map to TRBD2. CDR1 and CDR2 (germline): SGHVS, FQNEAQ. Trimming took 5 bases from V and 5 from J; bases not matched to a gene: 5. The CDR3 contains 14 residues. CDR3 nucleotides: TGTGCCAGCAGCCCGAGGACTAGCAACAATGAGCAGTTCTTC. This translates into CASSPRTSNNEQFF.

J is TRBJ1-4 and V is TRBV19; 7 bases fit TRBD1. Germline-derived CDR1 and CDR2 are LNHDA and SQIVND (reference sequence). Germline trimming cut 5 bases from V and 5 bases from J; bases unmatched to any gene: 2. This CDR3 is 13 amino acids long. The CDR3 DNA reads as TGTGCCAGTAGTGGGGGACAGAATGAAAAACTGTTTTTT. This sequence encodes CASSGGQNEKLFF.